Each of the 23 T cell receptor beta chains below was sequenced from the same sample in a study of T-cell reconstitution after alpha-beta-depleted transplantation in children. Unique molecular identifiers were incorporated during preparation of the TCRbeta library. TCRdb reprocessed the PCR reads with MiXCR, giving one entry per CDR3 protein. This repertoire shows about a million distinct CDR3 sequences, about 29% found once; its top ten account for roughly 30%. This sample comprised PBMCs, mostly from graft donor cells, obtained 360 days after TCRalphabeta/CD19-depleted stem cell transplant. The receptors originated from a boy younger than two who had a stem cell transplant for SCID, so the T cells may come from the graft donor.

The chain links TRBV29-1 to TRBJ2-3; D remains ambiguous. The CDR3 length is 12 residues. Deletions cut 7 bases from V and 1 base from J, with 9 bases between. Germline V CDR1 and CDR2: SQVTM, ANQGSEA. For the CDR3, the DNA is TGCAGCGCCGAGGACCGCACAGATACGCAGTATTTT. Protein sequence: CSAEDRTDTQYF.

The chain combines TRBV6-2 or TRBV6-3 with TRBJ2-5, with D unclear. The germline gives CDR1 MNHEY, CDR2 SVGEGT. CDR3 length: 13 residues. The V end lost 2 bases, the J end lost 0 bases, and 4 bases lay between the germline ends. Written as DNA, the CDR3 is TGTGCCAGCAGTTACCTTCACCAAGAGACCCAGTACTTC. Protein product: CASSYLHQETQYF.

This clonotype was detected many times. The V gene is TRBV7-2, the J gene TRBJ2-7; D is perhaps TRBD1 (7 bases). Trimming shortened V by 4 bases and J by 0 bases, and 10 bases separated the two germline ends. CDR3 length: 14 residues. The germline V gene encodes CDR1 SGHTA and CDR2 FQGNSA. The CDR3 DNA reads TGTGCCAGCAGCTCCAGGGGGGACTCCTACGAGCAGTACTTC. Protein product: CASSSRGDSYEQYF.

In this sample, this clonotype turned up a few times. The chain's CDR3 is CASSSTGMRTEAFF. CDR3 nucleotide sequence: TGTGCCAGCAGTTCAACGGGTATGAGAACTGAAGCTTTCTTT. This chain joins TRBV12-3 or TRBV12-4 and TRBJ1-1; D not certain. V lost 4 bases to trimming and J lost 5 bases, with 14 bases between them. This CDR3 is built from 14 residues.

This chain joins TRBV20-1 and TRBJ1-4; 7 bases agree with TRBD1. The V and J ends lost 6 bases and 2 bases, in that order; junction bases with no gene match: 15. This CDR3 spans 17 amino acids. CDR1 is DFQATT, CDR2 SNEGSKA, per germline (reference sequence). CDR3 sequence reads: CSAGMTGIFATNEKLFF. The CDR3 region has the DNA TGCAGTGCCGGGATGACAGGGATTTTTGCCACTAATGAAAAACTGTTTTTT.

Only a few counts were recorded for this clonotype. This chain links TRBV20-1 with TRBJ2-7; 8 bases agree with TRBD1. The CDR3 covers 13 residues. V dropped 3 bases and J dropped 4; count of bases not matched to a gene: 5. CDR1 is DFQATT, CDR2 SNEGSKA, per germline (reference sequence). CDR3 region: CSASPGGSYEQYF. DNA of the CDR3: TGCAGTGCTAGTCCAGGGGGCAGTTACGAGCAGTACTTC.

J is TRBJ2-7 and V is TRBV24-1; TRBD2 might be the D (5 bases). V was pared by 8 bases and J by 5 bases, with 9 bases between. Germline CDR1 is KGHDR and CDR2 is SFDVKD. The CDR3 is 11 residues long. The CDR3 reads CATMRGNEQYF. CDR3 DNA sequence: TGTGCCACCATGAGAGGGAACGAGCAGTACTTC.

This clonotype has only a few counts. V and J are TRBV4-1 and TRBJ2-3, with D possibly TRBD2 on 5 matching bases. Trimming removed 0 bases from V and 0 bases from J, with 13 bases in between. Germline CDR1 reads MGHRA; CDR2 reads YSYEKL. This CDR3 is 17 amino acids long. Here the CDR3 reads CASSQDWETASTDTQYF. The CDR3 coding sequence is TGCGCCAGCAGCCAAGATTGGGAGACGGCTAGCACAGATACGCAGTATTTT.

This clonotype was found a few times. This chain joins TRBV30 and TRBJ2-7; D ambiguous. V gave up 4 bases and J gave up 7 bases, with 14 bases separating them. This CDR3 contains 12 residues. The germline gives CDR1 GTSNPN, CDR2 SVGIG (reference sequence). CDR3 nucleotides: TGTGCCTGGAAAGCCTCACCGCGGGAGCAGTACTTC. This sequence encodes CAWKASPREQYF.

The chain joins TRBV20-1 to TRBJ2-2; 9 bases fit TRBD2. The junction had 4 bases not matched to a gene; V was cut back by 5 bases and J by 6 bases. The germline V gene encodes CDR1 DFQATT and CDR2 SNEGSKA (reference sequence). The CDR3 contains 13 residues. CDR3 nucleotide sequence: TGCAGTGCTGGTCGCGGGGGGGCCGGGGAGCTGTTTTTT. Its translation: CSAGRGGAGELFF.

The chain has TRBV5-1 and TRBJ2-7, with 13 bases fitting TRBD2. V was clipped by 5 bases and J by 2 bases; unmatched bases: 4. CDR3 size: 15 residues. Germline V gene lookup returns CDR1 SGHRS and CDR2 YFSETQ. CDR3 loop: CASRAGTSGAYEQYF. CDR3 DNA: TGCGCCAGCAGAGCCGGGACTAGCGGGGCCTACGAGCAGTACTTC.

The rearrangement joins TRBV6-1 to TRBJ1-1; D is unresolved. Germline V lookup: CDR1 MNHNS, CDR2 SASEGT. The CDR3 is 15 amino acids. Trimming stripped 5 bases from V and 3 bases from J, with 16 bases between. DNA for the CDR3: TGTGCCAGCAGTCTTTCTGGGGTAGCTTACACTGAAGCTTTCTTT. It is translated as CASSLSGVAYTEAFF.

The J gene is TRBJ2-2, the V gene TRBV7-9; 7 positions agree with TRBD2. V shed 7 bases and J 4 bases; nucleotides not matched to a gene: 6. Germline CDR1 and CDR2: SEHNR and FQNEAQ (reference sequence). The CDR3 runs to 14 residues. CDR3 residues: CASNPGLRTGELFF. CDR3 sequence (DNA): TGTGCCAGCAACCCGGGACTACGCACCGGGGAGCTGTTTTTT.

The rearrangement uses TRBV6-5 and TRBJ2-1; the match to TRBD1 covers 11 bases. The V gene's germline CDR1 is MNHEY and CDR2 SVGAGI. The V and J ends lost 0 bases and 6 bases, in that order; junction bases with no gene match: 4. The CDR3 length is 16 residues. The chain's CDR3 is CASSYSTGTGGNEQFF. DNA for the CDR3: TGTGCCAGCAGTTACTCGACGGGGACAGGGGGCAATGAGCAGTTCTTC.

The J gene is TRBJ1-1, the V gene TRBV11-2; no clear D gene. Germline-derived CDR1 and CDR2 are SGHAT and FQNNGV. V gave up 7 bases and J gave up 4 bases, with 13 bases separating them. The CDR3 sequence is 13 residues long. CDR3 nucleotides: TGTGCCAGCACTCATGGGTGGCCCACTGAAGCTTTCTTT. This sequence encodes CASTHGWPTEAFF. The full variable domain, its missing parts supplied by reference TRBV11-2 and TRBJ1-1, is EAGVAQSPRYKIIEKRQSVAFWCNPISGHATLYWYQQILGQGPKLLIQFQNNGVVDDSQLPKDRFSAERLKGVDSTLKIQPAKLEDSAVYLCASTHGWPTEAFFGQGTRLTVV.

This clonotype was detected only a few times. The chain recombines TRBV20-1 with TRBJ2-3; 9 positions match TRBD2. The CDR3 loop spans 13 amino acids. The germline V gene encodes CDR1 DFQATT and CDR2 SNEGSKA (reference sequence). Trimming cost V 2 bases and J 5 bases; bases outside gene matches: 2. The CDR3 reads CSARSGGQDTQYF. CDR3 coding DNA: TGCAGTGCTAGAAGCGGGGGGCAAGATACGCAGTATTTT.

The chain combines TRBV12-3 or TRBV12-4 with TRBJ2-5, with 7 bases aligning to TRBD1. The CDR3 runs to 14 residues. Losses at the gene ends were 8 bases for V and 5 bases for J; bases not matched to a gene: 11. The CDR3: CASGRVDRVETQYF. CDR3 coding DNA: TGTGCCAGCGGTCGAGTAGACAGGGTGGAGACCCAGTACTTC.

The CDR3 DNA is TGTGCCAGCAGCCCCCCAGGGCGGGGCGGCAATGAGCAGTTCTTC. This translates into CASSPPGRGGNEQFF. The chain uses TRBV4-2 and TRBJ2-1; a weak D match, TRBD2 (6 bases). CDR3 length: 15 amino acids. The V and J ends lost 4 bases and 6 bases respectively, with 16 bases between them. Germline V gives CDR1 LGHNA, CDR2 YNFKEQ.

The CDR3 sequence: CASGLVQQETQYF. The CDR3 DNA sequence: TGTGCTAGTGGTTTGGTACAGCAAGAGACCCAGTACTTC. This rearrangement joins TRBV12-5 to TRBJ2-5; unclear D gene. V was cut by 0 bases and J by 2 bases, with 4 bases left in between. The CDR3 loop spans 13 amino acids. Germline V gives CDR1 LGHNT, CDR2 FRNRAP.

The gene calls are TRBV12-3 or TRBV12-4 and TRBJ1-1, with D tentatively TRBD1 (5 bases). Trimming shortened V by 7 bases and J by 1 base, and 16 bases separated the two germline ends. The CDR3 loop spans 15 amino acids. The CDR3 DNA follows: TGTGCCAGCACCTTGGTGGGGGGGAAGAACACTGAAGCTTTCTTT. Its translation is CASTLVGGKNTEAFF.

This clonotype was counted only a few times. The genes are TRBV3-1 and TRBJ2-1; D uncertain. Germline CDR1 and CDR2: LGHDT and YNNKEL (reference sequence). The V end was cut by 1 base, the J end by 4 bases, with 8 bases between. CDR3 length: 14 amino acids. CDR3 DNA: TGTGCCAGCAGCCAAGTCCGGCGTTACAATGAGCAGTTCTTC. Its translation: CASSQVRRYNEQFF.

This clonotype was detected many times. The chain uses TRBV7-9 and TRBJ2-6; no reliable D call. The CDR3 has 13 amino acids. CDR1 and CDR2 from the germline V gene are SEHNR and FQNEAQ (reference sequence). Trimming shortened V by 8 bases and J by 2 bases, and 7 bases separated the two germline ends. The DNA for the CDR3 is TGTGCCAGCTCTCTACCTGGGGCCAACGTCCTGACTTTC. Protein sequence: CASSLPGANVLTF.

This clonotype was counted between two and nine times. The chain is built from TRBV7-9 and TRBJ1-2, with 12 bases lining up with TRBD1. Germline V gene sequence: CDR1 SEHNR, CDR2 FQNEAQ (reference sequence). V lost 3 bases to trimming and J lost 8 bases; unmatched junction nucleotides: 10. This CDR3 has 16 amino acids. The CDR3 sequence is CASSFSGGQGARGYTF. The CDR3 region has the DNA TGTGCCAGCAGCTTCTCCGGGGGACAGGGGGCGAGAGGCTACACCTTC. The entire variable domain, with the rest obtained from reference TRBV7-9 and TRBJ1-2, is as follows: DTGVSQNPRHKITKRGQNVTFRCDPISEHNRLYWYRQTLGQGPEFLTYFQNEAQLEKSRLLSDRFSAERPKGSFSTLEIQRTEQGDSAMYLCASSFSGGQGARGYTFGSGTRLTVV.